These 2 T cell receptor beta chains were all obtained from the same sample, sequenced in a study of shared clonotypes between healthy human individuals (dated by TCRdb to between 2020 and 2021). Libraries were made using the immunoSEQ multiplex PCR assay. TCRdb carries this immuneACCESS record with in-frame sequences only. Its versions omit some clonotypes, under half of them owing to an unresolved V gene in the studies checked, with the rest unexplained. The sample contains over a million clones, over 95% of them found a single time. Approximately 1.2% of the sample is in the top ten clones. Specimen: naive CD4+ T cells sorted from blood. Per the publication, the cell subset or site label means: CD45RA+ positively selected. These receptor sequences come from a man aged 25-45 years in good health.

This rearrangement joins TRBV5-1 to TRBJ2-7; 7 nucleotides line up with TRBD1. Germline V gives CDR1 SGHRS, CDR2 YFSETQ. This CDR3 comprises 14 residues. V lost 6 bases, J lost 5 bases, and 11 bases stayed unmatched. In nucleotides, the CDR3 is TGCGCCAGCAACAAAGACAGGGCTTTTGACGAGCAGTACTTC. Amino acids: CASNKDRAFDEQYF.

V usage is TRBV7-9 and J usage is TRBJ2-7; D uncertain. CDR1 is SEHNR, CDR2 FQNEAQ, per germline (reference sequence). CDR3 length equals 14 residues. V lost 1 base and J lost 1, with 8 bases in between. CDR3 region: CASSLVSVSYEQYF. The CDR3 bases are TGTGCCAGCAGCTTAGTGTCGGTATCCTACGAGCAGTACTTC.